This T cell receptor (beta chain) was obtained from a study of blood T cells in healthy people across ages. This CDR3 is 21 amino acids long. Germline lookup yields CDR1 LGHNA and CDR2 YSLEER. Overall study results and limits: No conclusive comparison of naive versus antigen-experienced cells was possible with unsorted PBMCs. Among long-lived donors, naive CD4+ cells were more numerous and diversity higher than in aged donors.

A second PCR of about 7 to 12 cycles used a sample-barcoded 5' primer and a J-beta primer mix. Sequencing recovered at least 3 million CDR3-containing paired-end reads from each sample. TCRdb re-called the 5' RACE reads through MiXCR, storing one row per CDR3 protein. Of around 820,000 distinct CDR3 sequences listed, 20% to 30% are singletons. On this clonotype: The antigen remains undetermined. A junction boundary mismatches the germline segment, possibly from a read error.

These data were also reused for a study on T cells of mothers and their children.

The chain uses TRBV4-3 and TRBJ2-4; 9 bases map to TRBD2. Sample: blood. This TCR came from a boy under 18 in good health. The CDR3 sequence is CASSQDPGLAGTLKAKNIQYF. The CDR3 nucleotides are TGCGCCAGCAGCCAAGATCCTGGGCTAGCGGGAACGTTGAAGGCCAAGAACATTCAGTACTTC.